A selection of T cell receptor beta chains follows, all from one sample in a study of blood T cells in healthy people across ages. TCRdb passed the 5' RACE reads through MiXCR, listing each CDR3 protein once. The table has about 1.8 million distinct CDR3 sequences, roughly 52% seen once; the top ten hold approximately 2.1%. Sequencing was done on a sample of blood. Receptor source: a woman in her thirties or forties in good health. Both conserved end residues are part of each CDR3. The D gene is left open where the match is weak. Where a row states a size, it is once, few, many or the class of an expanded clone; other rows omit it.

-	TRBV27	-	15	TRBJ2-1	TGTGCCAGCAGCCGGGACCCTGGCTCCTACAATGAGCAGTTCTTC	CASSRDPGSYNEQFF
TRBD1	TRBV29-1	-	14	TRBJ2-7	TGCAGCGTTCTCCGGGACAGGGGGCCGCAGGAGCAGTACTTC	CSVLRDRGPQEQYF
TRBD1	TRBV7-9	-	16	TRBJ2-4	TGTGCCAGCAGCTTAGCAGGACAGGGCAACAAAAACATTCAGTACTTC	CASSLAGQGNKNIQYF
-	TRBV2	-	16	TRBJ2-7	TGTGCCAGCGGTGGCCAGGACGCGCTGAGCTCCTACGAGCAGTACTTC	CASGGQDALSSYEQYF
-	TRBV18	-	14	TRBJ2-7	TGTGCCAGCTCACCATTGGGACCTGGCTACGAGCAGTACTTC	CASSPLGPGYEQYF
TRBD1	TRBV28	few	13	TRBJ2-5	TGTGCCAGCTTGGGACAGGTCGGAGAGACCCAGTACTTC	CASLGQVGETQYF
TRBD2	TRBV6-5	once	13	TRBJ2-7	TGTGCCAGCAGTGACTCAACTAGCGGGGAGCAGTACTTC	CASSDSTSGEQYF
-	TRBV2	-	16	TRBJ1-4	TGTGCCAGCAGTGAAGCCACGGCAACCTCTAATGAAAAACTGTTTTTT	CASSEATATSNEKLFF
-	TRBV27	-	14	TRBJ1-2	TGTGCCAGCGGCCGGACAGCTGGGCCGTATGGCTACACCTTC	CASGRTAGPYGYTF
-	TRBV6-2/TRBV6-3	-	15	TRBJ2-7	TGTGCCAGCAATCTACCCACCGGTCGGATCTACGAGCAGTACTTC	CASNLPTGRIYEQYF
-	TRBV9	-	15	TRBJ1-2	TGTGCCAGCAGCCAAGTGGCAGGGAAAGACTATGGCTACACCTTC	CASSQVAGKDYGYTF
TRBD2	TRBV7-2	-	18	TRBJ2-3	TGTGCCAGCAGCTTACGTCTTAGCGGGGGAGGTAGCACAGATACGCAGTATTTT	CASSLRLSGGGSTDTQYF
-	TRBV7-9	-	15	TRBJ1-1	TGTGCCAGCAGCTTGGCAGGGGTGGCGAACACTGAAGCTTTCTTT	CASSLAGVANTEAFF
-	TRBV28	-	15	TRBJ1-2	TGTGCCAGCAGTCCCCCGAGGGGGGGCATAGGTGGCTACACCTTC	CASSPPRGGIGGYTF
TRBD1	TRBV7-9	-	14	TRBJ1-2	TGTGCCAGCAGCCTAAGACAGGGGGAGTATGGCTACACCTTC	CASSLRQGEYGYTF
-	TRBV7-7	few	17	TRBJ2-1	TGTGCTAGCAGCTTAGTAGAGGCAGGGGCGGCCTACAATGAGCAGTTCTTC	CASSLVEAGAAYNEQFF
-	TRBV9	-	15	TRBJ2-1	TGTGCCAGCAGCGTAGAGAATTTAGCCTACAATGAGCAGTTCTTC	CASSVENLAYNEQFF
-	TRBV6-1	-	17	TRBJ1-4	TGTGCCAGCATTGGGACGGGAGTCCCCAAAACTAATGAAAAACTGTTTTTT	CASIGTGVPKTNEKLFF
TRBD1	TRBV12-3/TRBV12-4	few	15	TRBJ1-2	TGTGCCAGCAGTGGGTGGACAGGGGTGAACTATGGCTACACCTTC	CASSGWTGVNYGYTF
TRBD1	TRBV5-1	many	14	TRBJ2-5	TGCGCCAGCAGCTTCCGGGACAGGCAAGAGACCCAGTACTTC	CASSFRDRQETQYF
-	TRBV5-1	-	15	TRBJ1-4	TGCGCCAGCAGCTTGACGGCAGGAACTAATGAAAAACTGTTTTTT	CASSLTAGTNEKLFF
TRBD2	TRBV29-1	-	14	TRBJ2-5	TGCAGCGTTACAACTAGCGGGGGGGTTTGGCCTAAGTACTTC	CSVTTSGGVWPKYF
-	TRBV28	few	14	TRBJ2-3	TGTGCCAGCAGTGTCCAGGAGACGGCAGATACGCAGTATTTT	CASSVQETADTQYF
-	TRBV20-1	few	12	TRBJ2-5	TGCAGTGCTAGTGACCAACAAGAGACCCAGTACTTC	CSASDQQETQYF
-	TRBV20-1	-	18	TRBJ2-7	TGCAGTGCTAGAGGGCCCCCTAGGGCAGACCCGAGCTCCTACGAGCAGTACTTC	CSARGPPRADPSSYEQYF
-	TRBV5-6	few	17	TRBJ2-6	TGTGCCAGCAGCTTGGACCGACATAGCTCTGGGGCCAACGTCCTGACTTTC	CASSLDRHSSGANVLTF
TRBD2	TRBV20-1	few	13	TRBJ2-5	TGCAGTGCTGAGTGGGGGGGTCAAGAGACCCAGTACTTC	CSAEWGGQETQYF
TRBD2	TRBV7-9	-	14	TRBJ2-5	TGTGCCACCTCGACTAGCGACGGCAAGAAGACCCAGTACTTC	CATSTSDGKKTQYF
TRBD1	TRBV20-1	-	15	TRBJ2-7	TGCAGTGCTATCGACGCCGGGACAGGGACGCGCGAGCAGTACTTC	CSAIDAGTGTREQYF
-	TRBV9	few	17	TRBJ2-3	TGTGCCAGCAGCGCGACCCCTATGGGAACCACCACAGATACGCAGTATTTT	CASSATPMGTTTDTQYF
-	TRBV12-3/TRBV12-4	once	13	TRBJ1-5	TGTGCCAGCAGCTCGATGGGGGGGCAGCCCCAGCATTTT	CASSSMGGQPQHF
-	TRBV5-1	-	16	TRBJ2-6	TGCGCCAGCAGCACAGGGTTCCACTCTGGGGCCAACGTCCTGACTTTC	CASSTGFHSGANVLTF
-	TRBV7-2	few	17	TRBJ1-2	TGTGCCAGCAGCTTATCCGGGGGGGGTACAGGGAACTATGGCTACACCTTC	CASSLSGGGTGNYGYTF
-	TRBV27	once	15	TRBJ2-7	TGTGCCAGCAGTCCCCCCCCATCATCCGGCTACGAGCAGTACTTC	CASSPPPSSGYEQYF
-	TRBV7-2	-	14	TRBJ1-1	TGTGCCAGCAGCTTATATGAGGGGAACACTGAAGCTTTCTTT	CASSLYEGNTEAFF
-	TRBV6-2/TRBV6-3	once	15	TRBJ2-5	TGTGCCAGCAGTTTTCTTACGGGAAGGAGGGAGACCCAGTACTTC	CASSFLTGRRETQYF
-	TRBV7-9	-	12	TRBJ2-7	TGTGCCAGCAGCTTAGAACTAGGCGCCCAGTACTTC	CASSLELGAQYF
TRBD2	TRBV20-1	-	15	TRBJ2-5	TGCAGTGCTAGTCCTCAGCGGGGGGGCTGGAAGACCCAGTACTTC	CSASPQRGGWKTQYF
TRBD2	TRBV4-3	few	17	TRBJ2-3	TGCGCCAGCAGCCAATTCCAGCGGGGGGGCCAAGCAGATACGCAGTATTTT	CASSQFQRGGQADTQYF
-	TRBV4-2	-	14	TRBJ2-7	TGTGCCAGCAGCCAAGATCTTCGCAGCACTGAGCAGTACTTC	CASSQDLRSTEQYF
TRBD1	TRBV12-3/TRBV12-4	-	16	TRBJ1-2	TGTGCCAGCAGCCCCCCCGACAGGGGGGGGCTCTATGGCTACACCTTC	CASSPPDRGGLYGYTF
-	TRBV10-3	-	14	TRBJ2-5	TGTGCCATCAGTGAATCTCCGCCCCGAGAGACCCAGTACTTC	CAISESPPRETQYF
TRBD1	TRBV20-1	-	15	TRBJ2-5	TGCAGTGCTACCGTGACAGGGGGCCGGGAAGAGACCCAGTACTTC	CSATVTGGREETQYF
-	TRBV7-2	few	12	TRBJ1-1	TGTGCCAGCAGCCCCGGCAGGGGAGAAGCTTTCTTT	CASSPGRGEAFF
-	TRBV5-6	-	16	TRBJ2-7	TGTGCCAGCAGCTTGGCCGCGCAGCCCAACTCCTACGAGCAGTACTTC	CASSLAAQPNSYEQYF
-	TRBV5-1	few	16	TRBJ2-1	TGCGCCAGCAGCTTGGCTCCGGGACAAGCCTACAATGAGCAGTTCTTC	CASSLAPGQAYNEQFF
-	TRBV11-2	-	12	TRBJ2-1	TGTGCCAGCAGCTTAGAGGCTCGTGAGCAGTTCTTC	CASSLEAREQFF
TRBD2	TRBV7-9	once	17	TRBJ2-1	TGTGCCAGCAGCTCAGGCAGGGGACTAGCGGCCTACAATGAGCAGTTCTTC	CASSSGRGLAAYNEQFF
TRBD1	TRBV29-1	once	15	TRBJ1-1	TGCAGCGTCCAACCTGGGGGACAGATGAACACTGAAGCTTTCTTT	CSVQPGGQMNTEAFF
TRBD2	TRBV20-1	-	18	TRBJ2-1	TGCAGTGCTAGAGATCAAACCCGACTAGCGGGGGATAGAAATGAGCAGTTCTTC	CSARDQTRLAGDRNEQFF
-	TRBV7-2	few	15	TRBJ1-2	TGTGCCAGCAGCTTCTTCGACAGAACTTCCTATGGCTACACCTTC	CASSFFDRTSYGYTF
TRBD1	TRBV6-5	-	16	TRBJ2-5	TGTGCCAGCAGCTATGCCGGGACAGGGATGGACGAGACCCAGTACTTC	CASSYAGTGMDETQYF
-	TRBV12-3/TRBV12-4	-	15	TRBJ2-5	TGTGCCAGCAGTTACCGAGGGGGATACCAAGAGACCCAGTACTTC	CASSYRGGYQETQYF
-	TRBV15	few	15	TRBJ1-2	TGTGCCACCAGCAGAGTGTCACAGTTTGTCTATGGCTACACCTTC	CATSRVSQFVYGYTF
-	TRBV15	-	14	TRBJ2-7	TGTGCCACCAGCAGGGCAGGGCGGACGAGCGAGCAGTACTTC	CATSRAGRTSEQYF
-	TRBV12-3/TRBV12-4	-	15	TRBJ2-4	TGTGCCAGCAGTCCTCGCAGGGGGGAGGAAAACATTCAGTACTTC	CASSPRRGEENIQYF
-	TRBV7-9	-	14	TRBJ2-4	TGTGCCAGCAGCACGCCGGGGGGCTCGGACATTCAGTACTTC	CASSTPGGSDIQYF
-	TRBV7-2	-	13	TRBJ2-5	TGTGCCAGCAGCCGCGACCACCTGGAGACCCAGTACTTC	CASSRDHLETQYF
-	TRBV7-9	-	17	TRBJ2-1	TGTGCCAGCAGCCCCAAGGGTGGGCAGGGGATTTACAATGAGCAGTTCTTC	CASSPKGGQGIYNEQFF